These T cell receptor beta chains were read from a single sample in a study of cytomegalovirus exposure and HLA in healthy donors. The method was immunoSEQ multiplex PCR; TCRdb's version includes in-frame clones alone and lacks a portion of them. This sample has approximately 190,000 clones, with around 87% found just once. The sample was PBMCs. The receptor source for this set is a man younger than 45 in good health and CMV-seronegative. The CDR3 runs from the conserved cysteine through the conserved F or W. Fields, in order: V gene, D gene, J gene, CDR3 DNA, CDR3 protein. D genes are given only for firm matches.

TRBV7-8	-	TRBJ1-6	TGTGCCAGCAGCTTACTGGCAGGGACTGCTTCACCCCTCCACTTT	CASSLLAGTASPLHF
TRBV6-6	-	TRBJ2-7	TGTGCCAGCAGCCCCCGGCTAGCCGACTCCTACGAGCAGTACTTC	CASSPRLADSYEQYF
TRBV11-3	TRBD1	TRBJ2-5	TGTGCCAGCGAGAACCGAGACAGGGGGCGTCGGAAAGAGACCCAGTACTTC	CASENRDRGRRKETQYF
TRBV18	TRBD1	TRBJ1-1	TGTGCCAGCTCAAGGACAGGTTTAATCCCAAACACTGAAGCTTTCTTT	CASSRTGLIPNTEAFF
TRBV2	TRBD1	TRBJ1-4	TGTGCCAGCAGTGAAGCGGGGACAGGGAATGAAAAACTGTTTTTT	CASSEAGTGNEKLFF
TRBV7-9	TRBD2	TRBJ2-5	TGTGCCAGCAGCCTGGGACTAGGGGTCCAAGAGACCCAGTACTTC	CASSLGLGVQETQYF
TRBV15	-	TRBJ2-1	TGTGCCACCAGCAGCCAGGGTATGAATGAGCAGTTCTTC	CATSSQGMNEQFF
TRBV7-8	TRBD2	TRBJ2-1	TGTGCCAGCAGCTTACGGGGCGGGAGGGGTGGAGAGCAGTTCTTC	CASSLRGGRGGEQFF
TRBV14	-	TRBJ1-1	TGTGCCAGCAGCGGGGGGGGTGCTGAAGCTTTCTTT	CASSGGGAEAFF
TRBV9	-	TRBJ2-7	TGTGCCAGCAGCCCCATCCCGGGACTCCGAGAGCAGTACTTC	CASSPIPGLREQYF
TRBV6-5	TRBD1	TRBJ2-1	TGTGCCAGCAGTTCTCCCGGACAGGGATACAATGAGCAGTTCTTC	CASSSPGQGYNEQFF
TRBV6-5	-	TRBJ2-3	TGTGCCAGCATTGCTCCGACAGGCACAGATACGCAGTATTTT	CASIAPTGTDTQYF
TRBV9	TRBD2	TRBJ2-1	TGTGCCAGCAGCGCTTCGGCGGGGGTGCCCAATGAGCAGTTCTTC	CASSASAGVPNEQFF
TRBV6-5	TRBD1	TRBJ2-7	TGTGCCACGGGACAGGGGCTAAGCTCCTACGAGCAGTACTTC	CATGQGLSSYEQYF
TRBV28	-	TRBJ1-1	TGTGCCACAAAAGGACACTTGAACACTGAAGCTTTCTTT	CATKGHLNTEAFF
TRBV5-1	TRBD1	TRBJ1-6	TGCGCCAGCAGCGTTGACAGGGTACTCCATTCACCCCTCCACTTT	CASSVDRVLHSPLHF
TRBV6-1	-	TRBJ1-1	TGTGCCAGCAGTGGAAGGGAGAGCACTGAAGCTTTCTTT	CASSGRESTEAFF